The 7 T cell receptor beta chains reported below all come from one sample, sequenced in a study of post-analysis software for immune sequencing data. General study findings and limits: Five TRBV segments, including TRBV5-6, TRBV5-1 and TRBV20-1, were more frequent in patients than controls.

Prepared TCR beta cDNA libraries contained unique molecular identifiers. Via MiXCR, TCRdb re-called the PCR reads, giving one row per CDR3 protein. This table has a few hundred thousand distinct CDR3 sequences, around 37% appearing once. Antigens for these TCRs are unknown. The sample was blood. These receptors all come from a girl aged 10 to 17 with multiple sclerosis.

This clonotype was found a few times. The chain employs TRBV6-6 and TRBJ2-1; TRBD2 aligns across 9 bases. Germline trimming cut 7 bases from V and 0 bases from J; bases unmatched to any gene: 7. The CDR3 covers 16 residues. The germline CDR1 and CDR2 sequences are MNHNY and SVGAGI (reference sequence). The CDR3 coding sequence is TGTGCCAGCAAGAGGGCGGGGGGGAGCTCCTACAATGAGCAGTTCTTC. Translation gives CASKRAGGSSYNEQFF.

CDR3 protein: CASTRDRDSNEQYF. The CDR3 region has the DNA TGTGCCAGCACCCGAGACCGGGACAGCAACGAGCAGTACTTC. V is TRBV12-3 or TRBV12-4 and J is TRBJ2-7; 7 nucleotides line up with TRBD1. The CDR3 contains 14 residues. With 7 bases clipped from V and 5 bases from J, the junction kept 11 bases outside the gene matches.

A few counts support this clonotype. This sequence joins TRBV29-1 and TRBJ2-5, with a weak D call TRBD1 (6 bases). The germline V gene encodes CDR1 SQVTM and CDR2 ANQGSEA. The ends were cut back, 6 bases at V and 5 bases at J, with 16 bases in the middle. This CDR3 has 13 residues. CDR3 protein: CSVDFTGWETQYF. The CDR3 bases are TGCAGCGTGGACTTTACAGGGTGGGAGACCCAGTACTTC.

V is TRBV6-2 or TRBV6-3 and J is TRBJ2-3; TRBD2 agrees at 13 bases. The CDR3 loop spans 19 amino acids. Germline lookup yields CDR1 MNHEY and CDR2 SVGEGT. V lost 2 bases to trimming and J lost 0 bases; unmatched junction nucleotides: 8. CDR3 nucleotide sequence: TGTGCCAGCAGTTACCCTAAATTGACTAGCGGGGGGAGCACAGATACGCAGTATTTT. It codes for CASSYPKLTSGGSTDTQYF.

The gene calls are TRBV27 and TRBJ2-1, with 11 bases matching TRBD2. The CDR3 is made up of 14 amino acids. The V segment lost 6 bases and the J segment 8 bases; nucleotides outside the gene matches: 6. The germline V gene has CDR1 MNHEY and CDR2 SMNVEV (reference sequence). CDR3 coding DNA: TGTGCCAGCAGCCCGACTAGCGGGGTCGATGAGCAGTTCTTC. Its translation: CASSPTSGVDEQFF.

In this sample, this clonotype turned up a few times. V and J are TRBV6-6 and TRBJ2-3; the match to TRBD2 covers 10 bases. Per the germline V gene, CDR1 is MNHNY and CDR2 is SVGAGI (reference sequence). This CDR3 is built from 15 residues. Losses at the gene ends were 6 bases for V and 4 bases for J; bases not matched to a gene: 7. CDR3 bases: TGTGCCAGCAGCCGTGCAGCGGGGGGGCCAGATACGCAGTATTTT. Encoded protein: CASSRAAGGPDTQYF.

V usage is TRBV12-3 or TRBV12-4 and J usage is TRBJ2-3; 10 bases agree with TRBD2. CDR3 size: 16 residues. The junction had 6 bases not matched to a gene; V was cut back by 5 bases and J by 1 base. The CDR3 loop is CASSPTGTSGTDTQYF. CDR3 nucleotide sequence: TGTGCCAGCAGTCCAACCGGGACTAGCGGCACAGATACGCAGTATTTT.